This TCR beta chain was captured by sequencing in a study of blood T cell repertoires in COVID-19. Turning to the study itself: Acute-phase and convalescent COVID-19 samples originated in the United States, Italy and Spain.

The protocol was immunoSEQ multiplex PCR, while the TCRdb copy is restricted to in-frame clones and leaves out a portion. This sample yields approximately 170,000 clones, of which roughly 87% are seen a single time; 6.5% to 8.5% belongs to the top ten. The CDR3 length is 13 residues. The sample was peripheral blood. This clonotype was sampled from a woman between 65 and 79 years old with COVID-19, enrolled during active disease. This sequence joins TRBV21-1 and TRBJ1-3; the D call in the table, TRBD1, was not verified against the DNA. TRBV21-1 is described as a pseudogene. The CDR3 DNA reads TGTGCCAGCAGGCACAGGATTGGAAACACCATATATTTT. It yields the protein CASRHRIGNTIYF.